This section outlines one TCR beta chain sequence together with its context. The data derive from a study of shared T cell receptors in the human thymus. The method was immunoSEQ multiplex PCR; TCRdb's version includes in-frame clones alone and lacks a portion of them. The sample has 72,000 or so clones, roughly 96% seen once. V lost 3 bases and J lost 1, with 15 bases in between. The CDR3 length is 16 residues. Per the germline V gene, CDR1 is SGHVS and CDR2 is FNYEAQ. Sequences were obtained from thymocytes. The chain is built from TRBV7-6 and TRBJ1-1, with no clear D. This TCR was recovered from a human donor. The CDR3 nucleotides read TGTGCCAGCAGCTTCGTAGGTCAAGAGCAGAACACTGAAGCTTTCTTT. Amino acids: CASSFVGQEQNTEAFF.